Shown below are 31 T cell receptor beta chains from a single sample sequenced in a study of CD8 T cells in ankylosing spondylitis. Via MiXCR, TCRdb re-called the 5' RACE reads, giving one row per CDR3 protein. The table has 200,000 to 300,000 distinct CDR3 sequences, roughly a tenth seen once; the top ten hold about 2.8%. The sequencing input was blood, either unsorted or a sorted T cell fraction (not recorded which). Every receptor here comes from a male donor with ankylosing spondylitis or in good health (not recorded which).

This clonotype has a count of ten or more. The chain joins TRBV20-1 to TRBJ2-7; 8 nucleotides agree with TRBD2. Trimming cost V 6 bases and J 1 base; bases outside gene matches: 11. This CDR3 contains 15 residues. Germline-derived CDR1 and CDR2 are DFQATT and SNEGSKA (reference sequence). CDR3 sequence: CSAINSSGWSYEQYF. The CDR3 DNA reads TGCAGTGCCATTAATTCTAGCGGGTGGTCCTACGAGCAGTACTTC.

A note on this clonotype: Possible read error: a much larger clone is one base away. The genes are TRBV9 and TRBJ2-3; TRBD2 is a possible D gene (5 bases). This CDR3 is built from 15 residues. The V gene's germline CDR1 is SGDLS and CDR2 YYNGEE. DNA for the CDR3: TGTGCCATCAGCGTAGATCGGCGGGGCACAGATACGCAGTATTTT. It yields the protein CAISVDRRGTDTQYF.

Many counts were recorded for this clonotype. V gene TRBV6-5 combines with J gene TRBJ1-5; 7 nucleotides agree with TRBD1. The CDR3 length is 16 residues. J lost 4 bases, V lost 0 bases, and 6 bases had no gene match. Looked up from germline, CDR1 is MNHEY and CDR2 is SVGAGI. CDR3 in amino acids: CASSYSRGRENQPQHF. The CDR3 DNA is TGTGCCAGCAGTTACTCGAGGGGGCGGGAGAATCAGCCCCAGCATTTT.

At least ten counts were recorded for this clonotype. The chain joins TRBV20-1 to TRBJ2-7; TRBD1 matches 10 bases. The germline V gene has CDR1 DFQATT and CDR2 SNEGSKA (reference sequence). The CDR3 runs 13 residues. J lost 5 bases, V lost 5 bases, and 6 bases had no gene match. The CDR3 loop is CSADRDRGDEQYF. CDR3 in DNA: TGCAGTGCTGACCGGGACAGGGGCGACGAGCAGTACTTC.

The chain couples TRBV5-1 to TRBJ1-6; D remains ambiguous. The germline gives CDR1 SGHRS, CDR2 YFSETQ. V was clipped by 3 bases and J by 9 bases, with 19 bases between them. The CDR3 is made up of 16 amino acids. CDR3 bases: TGCGCCAGCAGCTCGAGTACGGGCAACGTAGGTTCACCCCTCCACTTT. Translation gives CASSSSTGNVGSPLHF.

This clonotype was recorded many times. V and J are TRBV30 and TRBJ2-3, with D possibly matching TRBD2 (5 bases). V shed 0 bases and J shed 2 bases, with 12 bases lying between them. CDR3 length: 15 amino acids. CDR1 and CDR2 from the germline V gene are GTSNPN and SVGIG (reference sequence). CDR3 DNA sequence: TGTGCCTGGAGTGTAGCGGTTACACACACAGATACGCAGTATTTT. Amino acid sequence: CAWSVAVTHTDTQYF.

The V call is TRBV7-8, the J call TRBJ2-4; TRBD1 might be the D (6 bases). This CDR3 is 14 amino acids long. Trimming cost V 4 bases and J 5 bases, with 12 bases left between them. Germline loops: CDR1 SGHVS, CDR2 FQNEAQ. CDR3 coding DNA: TGTGCCAGCAGCTATCAACGACAGGAAAACATTCAGTACTTC. Its translation: CASSYQRQENIQYF. Full variable domain (missing parts from reference TRBV7-8 and TRBJ2-4): GAGVSQSPRYKVAKRGQDVALRCDPISGHVSLFWYQQALGQGPEFLTYFQNEAQLDKSGLPSDRFFAERPEGSVSTLKIQRTQQEDSAVYLCASSYQRQENIQYFGAGTRLSVL.

This clonotype was picked up many times. The J gene is TRBJ2-7, the V gene TRBV25-1, with TRBD2 as a possible D gene (6 bases). Germline V gene data show CDR1 as MGHDK and CDR2 as SYGVNS. This CDR3 region has 14 residues. V was clipped by 3 bases and J by 5 bases, with 14 bases between them. The CDR3: CASSDGGEWHEQYF. CDR3 nucleotide sequence: TGTGCCAGCAGTGACGGGGGAGAGTGGCACGAGCAGTACTTC.

In this sample, this clonotype turned up many times. The chain is built from TRBV14 and TRBJ1-6; 9 bases line up with TRBD1. CDR1 is SGHDN, CDR2 FVKESK, per germline. The ends lost 6 bases at V and 9 bases at J; junction bases unmatched: 9. This CDR3 is built from 15 residues. The CDR3 DNA sequence: TGTGCCAGCAGTCGGACGGGACAGGGTTCTTCACCCCTCCACTTT. Its protein is CASSRTGQGSSPLHF.

This clonotype has at least ten counts. The rearrangement links TRBV10-3 to TRBJ2-3; D gene unclear. The CDR3 extends over 12 amino acids. Germline values: CDR1 ENHRY, CDR2 SYGVKD. V was cut by 7 bases and J by 4 bases, with 9 bases left in between. CDR3 loop: CAITDPSDTQYF. DNA of the CDR3: TGTGCCATCACTGACCCGTCAGATACGCAGTATTTT.

This chain joins TRBV28 and TRBJ2-1; a possible D gene is TRBD1 (6 bases). V was cut by 3 bases and J by 1 base, with 10 bases left in between. The CDR3 extends over 15 amino acids. Germline V gives CDR1 MDHEN, CDR2 SYDVKM. This chain's CDR3 is CASSLGALSYNEQFF. In DNA form, the CDR3 reads TGTGCCAGCAGTTTGGGGGCCTTATCCTACAATGAGCAGTTCTTC.

This clonotype was recorded at least ten times. The genes are TRBV5-1 and TRBJ2-1, with TRBD2 matching over 13 bases. Germline CDR1 and CDR2: SGHRS and YFSETQ. This CDR3 has 19 residues. Trimming cost V 2 bases and J 0 bases; bases outside gene matches: 8. The CDR3 loop reads CASSLPGTSGASSYNEQFF. The CDR3 bases are TGCGCCAGCAGCTTACCAGGGACTAGCGGGGCTAGCTCCTACAATGAGCAGTTCTTC.

The chain couples TRBV6-2 or TRBV6-3 to TRBJ2-7; no firm D call. V dropped 6 bases and J dropped 2 bases, with 11 bases sitting between them. Germline assignment: CDR1 MNHEY and CDR2 SVGEGT. CDR3 length equals 13 residues. The CDR3 nucleotides are TGTGCCAGCAGCACTGAACCGCCCTACGAGCAGTACTTC. Translation: CASSTEPPYEQYF.

The table lists this clonotype with many counts. This chain links TRBV27 with TRBJ2-3; 9 bases map to TRBD2. The germline V gene encodes CDR1 MNHEY and CDR2 SMNVEV (reference sequence). This CDR3 has 17 amino acids. The ends lost 6 bases at V and 0 bases at J; junction bases unmatched: 10. CDR3 residues: CASSPGRLAASTDTQYF. CDR3 bases: TGTGCCAGCAGCCCCGGCAGACTAGCGGCTAGCACAGATACGCAGTATTTT.

The chain links TRBV15 to TRBJ2-2, with TRBD2 matching 12 bases. V lost 0 bases and J lost 4; bases outside the gene matches: 18. Germline V CDR1 and CDR2: LNHNV, YYDKDF (reference sequence). The CDR3 has 22 amino acids. Here the CDR3 reads CATSRDLVPALAGGQSTGELFF. The CDR3 DNA reads TGTGCCACCAGCAGAGATCTGGTCCCCGCCCTAGCGGGGGGGCAGAGCACCGGGGAGCTGTTTTTT.

This clonotype showed up just a few times. The chain uses TRBV25-1 and TRBJ1-1, with 7 bases identical to TRBD1. The CDR3 runs to 14 residues. V shed 6 bases and J 2 bases; nucleotides not matched to a gene: 6. CDR1 and CDR2 from the germline V gene are MGHDK and SYGVNS. CDR3 in DNA: TGTGCCAGCAGGATGGGGACAGCTAACACTGAAGCTTTCTTT. Its protein product is CASRMGTANTEAFF.

This clonotype has at least ten counts. The V call is TRBV11-2, the J call TRBJ2-2; 10 nucleotides match TRBD2. V dropped 1 base and J dropped 8; count of bases not matched to a gene: 4. Germline loops: CDR1 SGHAT, CDR2 FQNNGV. CDR3 length equals 15 residues. This CDR3 reads CASSLARAGGGELFF. For the CDR3, the DNA is TGTGCCAGCAGCTTAGCGAGAGCGGGAGGGGGGGAGCTGTTTTTT.

V usage is TRBV10-3 and J usage is TRBJ2-3; possible D gene TRBD2, 5 bases. The ends were cut back, 5 bases at V and 1 base at J, with 7 bases in the middle. This CDR3 comprises 13 residues. CDR1 is ENHRY, CDR2 SYGVKD, per germline. The CDR3 protein is CAISSGRTDTQYF. DNA of the CDR3: TGTGCCATCAGTAGCGGACGCACAGATACGCAGTATTTT.

This clonotype was seen only once. This may be a read error, as it is one base from a much larger clone. J is TRBJ2-7 and V is TRBV5-1; perhaps TRBD1 as D (6 bases). This CDR3 spans 11 amino acids. Trimming took 6 bases from V and 7 from J, leaving 11 bases between them. Germline loops: CDR1 SGHRS, CDR2 YFSETQ. The CDR3 region has the DNA TGCGCCAGCACGAGGGGGTGTGAGCAGTACTTC. Its translation is CASTRGCEQYF.

The V and J genes are TRBV2 and TRBJ2-1, with D uncertain. V shed 4 bases and J shed 6 bases, with 10 bases lying between them. The CDR3 runs 13 residues. CDR1 is SNHLY, CDR2 FYNNEI, per germline. The CDR3 DNA reads as TGTGCCAGCAGTGGAGACTCTCTCAATGAGCAGTTCTTC. This encodes CASSGDSLNEQFF.

This clonotype was picked up many times. J is TRBJ2-5 and V is TRBV20-1; D is perhaps TRBD1 (6 bases). CDR3 length: 16 residues. Germline CDR1 reads DFQATT; CDR2 reads SNEGSKA (reference sequence). The V end lost 3 bases, the J end lost 4 bases, and 21 bases lay between the germline ends. CDR3 protein: CSARVVAGAIGETQYF. The CDR3 bases are TGCAGTGCTAGGGTAGTCGCAGGGGCGATAGGAGAGACCCAGTACTTC.

This clonotype came up many times. The CDR3 bases are TGCAGTGCTGAGGGTGACAGGGAAGGCACAGATACGCAGTATTTT. Amino acid sequence: CSAEGDREGTDTQYF. The chain combines TRBV20-1 with TRBJ2-3, with TRBD1 matching over 7 bases. Germline CDR1 reads DFQATT; CDR2 reads SNEGSKA (reference sequence). Trimming took 5 bases from V and 1 from J; bases not matched to a gene: 9. CDR3 size: 15 residues.

This clonotype showed up many times. The J gene is TRBJ1-5, the V gene TRBV4-1, with D unclear. Looked up from germline, CDR1 is MGHRA and CDR2 is YSYEKL. The CDR3 sequence is 16 residues long. With 2 bases removed from V and 5 bases from J, the gap between germline ends came to 16 bases. DNA for the CDR3: TGCGCCAGCAGCCAACCTAAATTGGGGAGCGATCAGCCCCAGCATTTT. It specifies CASSQPKLGSDQPQHF.

This clonotype was detected many times. V and J are TRBV10-3 and TRBJ1-5, with TRBD1 as a possible D gene (5 bases). Germline assignment: CDR1 ENHRY and CDR2 SYGVKD. V dropped 0 bases and J dropped 6 bases, with 12 bases sitting between them. CDR3 size: 15 residues. The CDR3 region is CAISESVQGSQPQHF. The CDR3 DNA reads as TGTGCCATCAGTGAGTCTGTGCAGGGTAGTCAGCCCCAGCATTTT.

This clonotype was seen repeatedly, ten times or more. The chain uses TRBV12-3 or TRBV12-4 and TRBJ1-4; D may be TRBD1 (5 bases). There are 12 residues in the CDR3. Trimming removed 3 bases at V and 13 bases at J, with 12 bases between. CDR3 in DNA: TGTGCCAGCAGTTTCTGGGACTACCGACTGTTTTTT. Amino acid sequence: CASSFWDYRLFF.

This clonotype was recorded many times. CDR3 amino acids: CASSRTGTGFDSPLHF. In DNA, the CDR3 is TGCGCCAGCAGCCGAACCGGGACAGGGTTTGATTCACCCCTCCACTTT. The V and J genes are TRBV5-1 and TRBJ1-6, with 9 bases aligning to TRBD1. The V gene's germline CDR1 is SGHRS and CDR2 YFSETQ. The CDR3 extends over 16 amino acids. The V and J ends lost 4 bases and 8 bases, in that order; junction bases with no gene match: 10.

In this sample, this clonotype turned up many times. The gene calls are TRBV12-3 or TRBV12-4 and TRBJ2-7, with a possible D match to TRBD2 (6 bases). The V gene lost 1 base and the J gene lost 5 bases, with 15 bases spanning the gap. The CDR3 has 15 amino acids. The CDR3 region is CASSLGAGGLDEQYF. The CDR3 DNA is TGTGCCAGCAGTTTAGGGGCAGGAGGGCTGGACGAGCAGTACTTC.

This clonotype was counted at least ten times. The V and J genes are TRBV29-1 and TRBJ2-3; D gene uncertain. CDR1 is SQVTM and CDR2 is ANQGSEA in the germline V gene. The CDR3 has 12 residues. V was trimmed by 1 base and J by 2 bases, leaving 4 bases between them. The CDR3 protein is CSVEADTDTQYF. The CDR3 DNA reads TGCAGCGTTGAAGCGGACACAGATACGCAGTATTTT.

In this sample, this clonotype turned up many times. The V and J genes are TRBV20-1 and TRBJ1-1, with unresolved D. Germline lookup yields CDR1 DFQATT and CDR2 SNEGSKA (reference sequence). Trimming took 0 bases from V and 4 from J, leaving 3 bases between them. The CDR3 totals 11 residues. The DNA of the CDR3 is TGCAGTGCTAGAGATAGCACTGAAGCTTTCTTT. Its protein is CSARDSTEAFF.

This clonotype has at least ten counts. The chain links TRBV18 to TRBJ1-2, with D uncertain. The V gene's germline CDR1 is KGHSH and CDR2 LQKENI. This CDR3 is built from 15 residues. Trimming cost V 0 bases and J 2 bases, with 10 bases left between them. For the CDR3, the DNA is TGTGCCAGCTCACCACCGCTGGACCTCAACTATGGCTACACCTTC. Translation gives CASSPPLDLNYGYTF.

This clonotype was recorded many times. The chain uses TRBV3-1 and TRBJ2-3, with 7 positions matching TRBD2. Germline values: CDR1 LGHDT, CDR2 YNNKEL (reference sequence). This CDR3 spans 15 amino acids. The V and J ends lost 1 base and 3 bases, in that order; junction bases with no gene match: 4. The CDR3: CASSQAQRGTDTQYF. The CDR3 bases are TGTGCCAGCAGCCAAGCACAGCGGGGTACAGATACGCAGTATTTT.